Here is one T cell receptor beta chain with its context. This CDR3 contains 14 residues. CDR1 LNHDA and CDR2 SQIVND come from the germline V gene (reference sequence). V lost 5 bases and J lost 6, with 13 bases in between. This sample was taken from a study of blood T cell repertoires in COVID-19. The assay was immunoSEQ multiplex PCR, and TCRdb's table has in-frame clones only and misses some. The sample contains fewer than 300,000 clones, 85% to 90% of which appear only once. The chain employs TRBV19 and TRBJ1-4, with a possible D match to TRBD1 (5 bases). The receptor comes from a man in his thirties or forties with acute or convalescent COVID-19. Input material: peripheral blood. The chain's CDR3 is CASSEQALDEKLFF. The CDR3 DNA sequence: TGTGCCAGTAGTGAACAGGCTCTGGATGAAAAACTGTTTTTT.